This TCR beta chain was sequenced during a study of T-cell memory formation after mild COVID-19. The study's findings and limits: Clones contracting over day 15 to 85 were CD4/CD8 balanced, with later expanders leaning CD4+.

TCRdb reanalysed the 5' RACE reads using MiXCR and keeps one entry per CDR3 protein. The sample has under 650,000 distinct CDR3 sequences; 18% are singletons. This clonotype was counted ten times or more. Antigen: not known. The length of the CDR3 is 12 residues. In germline, CDR1 is MNHEY, CDR2 SMNVEV (reference sequence). The V and J ends lost 7 bases and 9 bases respectively, with 14 bases between them. This clonotype was obtained from an adult woman who had mild COVID-19 (a few samples of this study predate the infection). Cell type and time point are not known. V usage is TRBV27 and J usage is TRBJ2-3; possibly TRBD2 for D (5 bases). The sample taken for sequencing was PBMCs or a T cell subset sorted from them (not recorded which). The CDR3 coding sequence is TGTGCCAGCACCTCCATCGGCGGGACGCAGTATTTT. It is translated as CASTSIGGTQYF.